These 10 T cell receptor beta chains originate from one sample sequenced in a study of CD8 T cells in Susac syndrome. Roughly 0.45 to 1 ug RNA was reverse transcribed with random hexamers. TCRdb called the immunoSEQ multiplex PCR reads again in MiXCR, with one record for every CDR3 protein. The sample has 150,000 to 200,000 distinct CDR3 sequences, over 85% seen once. The specimen was CD4+ T cells from PBMCs. The origin of the receptors is a human donor in good health.

This clonotype was counted a single time. The V and J genes are TRBV29-1 and TRBJ1-3; 7 bases fit TRBD1. J gave up 1 base and V 7 bases, and 10 bases lay outside the gene matches. This CDR3 comprises 15 residues. CDR1 is SQVTM and CDR2 is ANQGSEA in the germline V gene. The CDR3 bases are TGCAGCGCCAGGGGGAAAACGTTTTCTGGAAACACCATATATTTT. Translated, it gives CSARGKTFSGNTIYF.

The rearrangement links TRBV5-1 to TRBJ2-3; the match to TRBD2 covers 9 bases. V shed 7 bases and J 14 bases; nucleotides not matched to a gene: 8. Germline CDR1 SGHRS, CDR2 YFSETQ. The CDR3 has 11 residues. The CDR3: CASRLGTSLYF. The CDR3 nucleotides are TGCGCCAGCCGGTTAGGGACTAGCCTGTATTTT.

The count of this clonotype is one. This CDR3 is CSVSGSGNTIYF. DNA for the CDR3: TGCAGTGTATCCGGGTCTGGAAACACCATATATTTT. The chain is built from TRBV20-1 and TRBJ1-3; D gene ambiguous. Germline-derived CDR1 and CDR2 are DFQATT and SNEGSKA (reference sequence). The CDR3 contains 12 residues. The ends were cut back, 7 bases at V and 1 base at J, with 8 bases in the middle.

V is TRBV6-2 or TRBV6-3 and J is TRBJ2-3, with D perhaps matching TRBD2 (6 bases). This CDR3 spans 14 amino acids. Germline V CDR1 and CDR2: MNHEY, SVGEGT. The V gene lost 6 bases and the J gene lost 0 bases, with 10 bases spanning the gap. The CDR3 sequence is CASRRAGSTDTQYF. The CDR3 region has the DNA TGTGCCAGCAGAAGAGCGGGCAGCACAGATACGCAGTATTTT.

This rearrangement joins TRBV4-1 to TRBJ2-1, with 8 bases identical to TRBD2. Germline V gives CDR1 MGHRA, CDR2 YSYEKL. The CDR3 sequence is 15 residues long. The junction had 7 bases not matched to a gene; V was cut back by 1 base and J by 8 bases. The CDR3 sequence: CASSQAGGQFYEQFF. The CDR3 bases are TGCGCCAGCAGCCAAGCGGGGGGGCAATTTTATGAGCAGTTCTTC.

For the CDR3, the DNA is TGTGCCAGCAGTTACCGACGACAGGGGTACACTGAAGCTTTCTTT. It encodes CASSYRRQGYTEAFF. The genes are TRBV6-5 and TRBJ1-1, with TRBD1 matching over 8 bases. Germline assignment: CDR1 MNHEY and CDR2 SVGAGI. The junction had 5 bases not matched to a gene; V was cut back by 2 bases and J by 3 bases. The CDR3 extends over 15 amino acids.

This clonotype was counted only a few times. The V gene is TRBV5-1, the J gene TRBJ2-5, with 9 bases that match TRBD2. The junction had 8 bases not matched to a gene; V was cut back by 4 bases and J by 1 base. The germline CDR1 and CDR2 sequences are SGHRS and YFSETQ. The CDR3 contains 16 residues. The CDR3 reads CASSAGGLYTQETQYF. The CDR3, as DNA: TGCGCCAGCAGCGCGGGGGGGCTCTACACCCAAGAGACCCAGTACTTC.

The chain is built from TRBV5-6 and TRBJ2-5; 8 nucleotides agree with TRBD2. Germline V lookup: CDR1 SGHDT, CDR2 YYEEEE. With 0 bases clipped from V and 1 base from J, the junction kept 5 bases outside the gene matches. This CDR3 comprises 16 residues. The CDR3 is CASSLVTGGLQETQYF. CDR3 nucleotides: TGTGCCAGCAGCTTGGTGACGGGGGGGCTCCAAGAGACCCAGTACTTC.

The chain combines TRBV2 with TRBJ2-1; 11 bases align to TRBD2. V gave up 5 bases and J gave up 8 bases; unmatched junction bases: 8. Germline V gene lookup returns CDR1 SNHLY and CDR2 FYNNEI. CDR3 length equals 15 residues. The CDR3 spells CASSQLAGALDEQFF. In DNA, the CDR3 is TGTGCCAGCAGTCAACTAGCGGGGGCATTGGATGAGCAGTTCTTC.

The genes are TRBV2 and TRBJ2-1; D remains ambiguous. The V and J ends lost 4 bases and 9 bases respectively, with 7 bases between them. The CDR3 length is 11 residues. The germline V gene encodes CDR1 SNHLY and CDR2 FYNNEI. The CDR3 region has the DNA TGTGCCAGCAGTGGGCAGTTTGAGCAGTTCTTC. Protein product: CASSGQFEQFF.